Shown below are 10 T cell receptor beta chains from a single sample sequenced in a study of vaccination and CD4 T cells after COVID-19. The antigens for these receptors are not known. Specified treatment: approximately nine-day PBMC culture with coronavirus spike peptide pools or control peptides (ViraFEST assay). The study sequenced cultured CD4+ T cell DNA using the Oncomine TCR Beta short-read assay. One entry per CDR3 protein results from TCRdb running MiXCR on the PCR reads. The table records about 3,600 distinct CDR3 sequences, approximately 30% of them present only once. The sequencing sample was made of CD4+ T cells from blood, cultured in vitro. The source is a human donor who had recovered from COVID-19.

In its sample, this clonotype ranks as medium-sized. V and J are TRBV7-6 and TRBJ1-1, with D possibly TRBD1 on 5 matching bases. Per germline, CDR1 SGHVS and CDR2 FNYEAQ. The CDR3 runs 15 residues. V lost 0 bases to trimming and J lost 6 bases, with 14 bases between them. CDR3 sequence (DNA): TGTGCCAGCAGCTTAGCTGGGACGGGGTCCGCTGAAGCTTTCTTT. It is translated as CASSLAGTGSAEAFF.

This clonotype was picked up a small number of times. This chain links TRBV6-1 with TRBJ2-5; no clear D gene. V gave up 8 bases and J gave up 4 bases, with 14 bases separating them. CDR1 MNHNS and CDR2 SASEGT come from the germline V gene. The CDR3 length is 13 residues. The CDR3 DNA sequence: TGTGCCAGCGCGCGACTGGTAGGAGAGACCCAGTACTTC. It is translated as CASARLVGETQYF.

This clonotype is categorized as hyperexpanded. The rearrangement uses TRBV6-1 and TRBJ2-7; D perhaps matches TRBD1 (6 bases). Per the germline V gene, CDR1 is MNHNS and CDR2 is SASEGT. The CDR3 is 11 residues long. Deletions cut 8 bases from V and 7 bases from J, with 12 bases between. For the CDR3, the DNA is TGTGCCAGCTCGGACAGTCGGGAGCAGTACTTC. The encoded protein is CASSDSREQYF.

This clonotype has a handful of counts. The CDR3 sequence is CASSDGFIAATEAFF. The CDR3 nucleotides read TGTGCCAGCAGTGACGGATTTATTGCTGCCACTGAAGCTTTCTTT. The chain uses TRBV2 and TRBJ1-1; D is undetermined. V dropped 3 bases and J dropped 4 bases, with 15 bases sitting between them. The V gene's germline CDR1 is SNHLY and CDR2 FYNNEI. This CDR3 has 15 residues.

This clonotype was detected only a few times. DNA for the CDR3: TGCGCCAGCAGCTCTCACGGGGTGGGTTCCGGCTACACCTTC. Translating gives CASSSHGVGSGYTF. The chain employs TRBV5-1 and TRBJ1-2, with unresolved D. Germline V lookup: CDR1 SGHRS, CDR2 YFSETQ. CDR3 length equals 14 residues. V gave up 3 bases and J gave up 8 bases, with 17 bases separating them.

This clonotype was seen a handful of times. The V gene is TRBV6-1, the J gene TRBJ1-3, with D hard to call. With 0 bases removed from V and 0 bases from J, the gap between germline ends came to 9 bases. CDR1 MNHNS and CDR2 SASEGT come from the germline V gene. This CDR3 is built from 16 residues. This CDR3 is CASSEAGPLSGNTIYF. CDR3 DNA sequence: TGTGCCAGCAGTGAAGCGGGTCCTCTCTCTGGAAACACCATATATTTT.

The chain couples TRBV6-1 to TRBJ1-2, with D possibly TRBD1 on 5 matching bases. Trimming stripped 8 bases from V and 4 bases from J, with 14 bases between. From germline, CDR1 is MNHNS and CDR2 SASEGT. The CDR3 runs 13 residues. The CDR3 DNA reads TGTGCCAGCCGGGACTGGGAGGGCTATGGCTACACCTTC. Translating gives CASRDWEGYGYTF.

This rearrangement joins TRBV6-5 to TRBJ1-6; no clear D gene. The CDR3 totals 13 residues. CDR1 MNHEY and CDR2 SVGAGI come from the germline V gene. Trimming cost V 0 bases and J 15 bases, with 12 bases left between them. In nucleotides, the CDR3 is TGTGCCAGCAGTTACTCCGGGTCTCGTCACCTCCACTTT. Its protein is CASSYSGSRHLHF.

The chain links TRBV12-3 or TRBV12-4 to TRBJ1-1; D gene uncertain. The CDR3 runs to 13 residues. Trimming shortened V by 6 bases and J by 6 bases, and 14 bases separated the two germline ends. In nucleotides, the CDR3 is TGTGCCAGCAGCCTACTAAGGGCGGCTGAAGCTTTCTTT. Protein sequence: CASSLLRAAEAFF.

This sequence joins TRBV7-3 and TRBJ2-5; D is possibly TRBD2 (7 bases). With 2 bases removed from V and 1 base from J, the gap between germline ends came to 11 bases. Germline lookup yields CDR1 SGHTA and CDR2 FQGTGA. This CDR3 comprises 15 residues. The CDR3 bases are TGTGCCAGCAGCTTAGCGGGGGCCGCCCAAGAGACCCAGTACTTC. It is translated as CASSLAGAAQETQYF.